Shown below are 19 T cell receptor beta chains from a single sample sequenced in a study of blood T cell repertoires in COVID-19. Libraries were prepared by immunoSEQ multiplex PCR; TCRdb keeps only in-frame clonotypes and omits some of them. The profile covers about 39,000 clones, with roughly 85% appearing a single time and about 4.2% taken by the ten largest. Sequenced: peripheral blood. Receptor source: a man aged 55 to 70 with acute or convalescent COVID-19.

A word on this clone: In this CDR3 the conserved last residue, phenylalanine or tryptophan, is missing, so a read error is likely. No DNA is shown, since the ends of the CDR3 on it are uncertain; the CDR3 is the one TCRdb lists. CDR3 sequence reads: CASRQTDGMSKI. The chain carries TRBV6-5 and TRBJ2-7; TRBD1, the D gene given by the table, was not confirmed from the DNA. The CDR3 length equals 12 residues, ends included. Germline V gives CDR1 MNHEY, CDR2 SVGAGI.

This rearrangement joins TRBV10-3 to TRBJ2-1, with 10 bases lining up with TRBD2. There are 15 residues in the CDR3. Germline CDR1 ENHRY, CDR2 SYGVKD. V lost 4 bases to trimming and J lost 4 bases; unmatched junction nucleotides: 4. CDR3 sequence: CAISAGTSDYNEQFF. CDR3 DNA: TGTGCCATCAGTGCGGGGACTAGCGATTACAATGAGCAGTTCTTC.

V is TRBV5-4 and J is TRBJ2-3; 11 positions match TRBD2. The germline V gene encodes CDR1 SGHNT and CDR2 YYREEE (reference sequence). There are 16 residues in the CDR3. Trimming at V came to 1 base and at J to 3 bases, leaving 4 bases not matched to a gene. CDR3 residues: CASSLWTSGWTDTQYF. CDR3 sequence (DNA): TGTGCCAGCAGCTTGTGGACTAGCGGGTGGACAGATACGCAGTATTTT.

The CDR3 DNA reads as TGCGCCAGCAGCCTCGGGGGGAGCACAGATACGCAGTATTTT. Translating gives CASSLGGSTDTQYF. The chain has TRBV5-1 and TRBJ2-3; 7 nucleotides line up with TRBD2. J lost 0 bases, V lost 4 bases, and 2 bases had no gene match. From germline, CDR1 is SGHRS and CDR2 YFSETQ. This CDR3 comprises 14 residues.

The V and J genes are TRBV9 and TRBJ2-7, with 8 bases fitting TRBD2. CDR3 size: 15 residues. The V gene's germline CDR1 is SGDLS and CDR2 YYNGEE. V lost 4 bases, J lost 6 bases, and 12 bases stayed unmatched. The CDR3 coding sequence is TGTGCCAGCAGCCCCACAGGATTAGCGGGACCCGAGCAGTACTTC. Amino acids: CASSPTGLAGPEQYF.

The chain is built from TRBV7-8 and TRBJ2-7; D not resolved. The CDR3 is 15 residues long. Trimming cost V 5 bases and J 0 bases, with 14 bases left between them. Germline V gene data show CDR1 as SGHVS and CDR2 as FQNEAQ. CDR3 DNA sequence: TGTGCCAGCAGCCTTAAAGACTTCATCTCCTACGAGCAGTACTTC. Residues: CASSLKDFISYEQYF.

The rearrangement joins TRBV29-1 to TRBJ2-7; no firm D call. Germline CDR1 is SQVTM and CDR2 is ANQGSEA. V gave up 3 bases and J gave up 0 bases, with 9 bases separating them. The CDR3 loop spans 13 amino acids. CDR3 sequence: CSVDGGSSYEQYF. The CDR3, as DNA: TGCAGCGTTGACGGCGGCAGCTCCTACGAGCAGTACTTC.

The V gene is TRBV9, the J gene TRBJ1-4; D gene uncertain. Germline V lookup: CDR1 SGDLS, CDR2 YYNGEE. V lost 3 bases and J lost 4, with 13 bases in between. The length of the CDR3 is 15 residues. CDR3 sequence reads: CASSAGVGVNEKLFF. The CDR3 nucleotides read TGTGCCAGCAGCGCCGGGGTAGGAGTTAATGAAAAACTGTTTTTT.

The CDR3 region is CASSRQDTQYF. The DNA for the CDR3 is TGTGCCAGCAGCCGCCAGGATACGCAGTATTTT. The chain joins TRBV28 to TRBJ2-3, with no clear D. The CDR3 runs to 11 residues. CDR1 is MDHEN, CDR2 SYDVKM, per germline. V was pared by 6 bases and J by 6 bases, with 7 bases between.

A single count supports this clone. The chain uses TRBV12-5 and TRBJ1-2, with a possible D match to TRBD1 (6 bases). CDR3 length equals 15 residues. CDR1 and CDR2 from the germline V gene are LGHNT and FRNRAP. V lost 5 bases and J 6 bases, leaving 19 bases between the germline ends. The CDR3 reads CASGPTDRYLNGYTF. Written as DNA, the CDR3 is TGTGCTAGTGGTCCCACTGACAGGTACCTCAATGGCTACACCTTC.

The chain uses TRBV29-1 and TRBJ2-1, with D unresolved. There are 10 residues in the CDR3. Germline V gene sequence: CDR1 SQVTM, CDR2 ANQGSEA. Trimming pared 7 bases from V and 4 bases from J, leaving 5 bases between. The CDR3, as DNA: TGCAGCGCCGGGTACAATGAGCAGTTCTTC. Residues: CSAGYNEQFF.

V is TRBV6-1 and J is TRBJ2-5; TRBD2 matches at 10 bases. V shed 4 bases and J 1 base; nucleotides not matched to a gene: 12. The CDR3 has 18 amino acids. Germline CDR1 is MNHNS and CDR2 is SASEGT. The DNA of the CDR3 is TGTGCCAGCAGTGGGACTAGCGGCCAATCATTATCCCAAGAGACCCAGTACTTC. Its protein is CASSGTSGQSLSQETQYF.

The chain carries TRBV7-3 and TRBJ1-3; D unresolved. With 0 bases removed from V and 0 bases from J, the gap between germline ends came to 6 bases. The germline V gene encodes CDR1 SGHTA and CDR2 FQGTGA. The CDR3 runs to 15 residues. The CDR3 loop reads CASSLTADSGNTIYF. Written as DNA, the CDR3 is TGTGCCAGCAGCTTAACGGCAGACTCTGGAAACACCATATATTTT.

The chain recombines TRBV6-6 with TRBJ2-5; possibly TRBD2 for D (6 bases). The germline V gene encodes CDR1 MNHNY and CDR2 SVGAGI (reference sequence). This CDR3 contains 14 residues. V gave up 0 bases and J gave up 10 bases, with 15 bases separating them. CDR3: CASSYSETSRFQYF. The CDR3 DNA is TGTGCCAGCAGTTACTCGGAGACTAGTCGATTCCAGTACTTC.

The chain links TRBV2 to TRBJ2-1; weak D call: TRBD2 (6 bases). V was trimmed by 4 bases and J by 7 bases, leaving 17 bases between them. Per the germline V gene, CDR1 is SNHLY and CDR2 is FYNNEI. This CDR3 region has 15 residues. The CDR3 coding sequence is TGTGCCAGCAGTGGGGACGGGGGTGTGATGAATGAGCAGTTCTTC. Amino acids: CASSGDGGVMNEQFF.

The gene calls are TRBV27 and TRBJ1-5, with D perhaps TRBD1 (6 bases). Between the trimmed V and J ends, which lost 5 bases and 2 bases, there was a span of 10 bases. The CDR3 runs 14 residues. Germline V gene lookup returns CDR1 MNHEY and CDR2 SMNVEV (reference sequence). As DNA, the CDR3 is TGTGCCAGCAGTCTACAGGGAGGCAATCAGCCCCAGCATTTT. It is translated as CASSLQGGNQPQHF.

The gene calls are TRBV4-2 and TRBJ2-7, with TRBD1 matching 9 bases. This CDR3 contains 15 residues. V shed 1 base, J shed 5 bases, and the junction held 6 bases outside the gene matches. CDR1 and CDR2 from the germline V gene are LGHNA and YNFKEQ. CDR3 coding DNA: TGTGCCAGCAGCCAAGCGGGACAGGGTGTCCACGAGCAGTACTTC. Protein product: CASSQAGQGVHEQYF.

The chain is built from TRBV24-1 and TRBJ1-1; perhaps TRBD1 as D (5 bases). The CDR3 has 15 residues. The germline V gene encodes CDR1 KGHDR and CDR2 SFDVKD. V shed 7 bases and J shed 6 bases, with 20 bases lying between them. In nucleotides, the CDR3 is TGTGCCACCAGGGGGGAAGCGGGGTTCCGATCTGAAGCTTTCTTT. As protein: CATRGEAGFRSEAFF.

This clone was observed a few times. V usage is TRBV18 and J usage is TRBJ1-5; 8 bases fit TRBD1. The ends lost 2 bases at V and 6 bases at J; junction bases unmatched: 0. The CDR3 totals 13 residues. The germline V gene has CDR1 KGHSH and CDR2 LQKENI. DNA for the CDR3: TGTGCCAGCTCACCAACAGGGGGTCAGCCCCAGCATTTT. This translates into CASSPTGGQPQHF.